This T cell receptor (beta chain) stems from a study of blood T cell repertoires in COVID-19. Study-wide context: The cDNA or gDNA used as material had been derived from T cells, B-cell-depleted T cells, or PBMCs.

From germline, CDR1 is SGHRS and CDR2 YFSETQ. This CDR3 contains 14 residues. V was trimmed by 0 bases and J by 1 base, leaving 8 bases between them. Authors' methods: Amplification of reference gene primers provided the estimated nucleated cell counts. Clones were sequenced by immunoSEQ multiplex PCR, and TCRdb holds only the in-frame ones, with some missing. V, J and clone size derive from that table, while D and trimming were established from the DNA sequence. The sample yields roughly 200,000 clones, about nine tenths seen once. The sequence was obtained from a man aged 18 to 30 with acute COVID-19. The material sequenced was PBMCs or T cells enriched from blood (not recorded which). V is TRBV5-1 and J is TRBJ2-7, with D possibly matching TRBD1 (6 bases). The CDR3 bases are TGCGCCAGCAGCTTGGCGAGGGGGTCCTACGAGCAGTACTTC. Translating it yields CASSLARGSYEQYF. The full variable domain, in which reference TRBV5-1 and TRBJ2-7 provide the parts outside the CDR3, is KAGVTQTPRYLIKTRGQQVTLSCSPISGHRSVSWYQQTPGQGLQFLFEYFSETQRNKGNFPGRFSGRQFSNSRSEMNVSTLELGDSALYLCASSLARGSYEQYFGPGTRLTVT.